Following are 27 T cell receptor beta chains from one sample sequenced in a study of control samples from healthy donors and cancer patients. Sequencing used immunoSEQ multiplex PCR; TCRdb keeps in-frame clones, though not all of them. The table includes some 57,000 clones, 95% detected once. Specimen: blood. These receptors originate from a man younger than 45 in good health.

The CDR3 region has the DNA TGTGCCAGCTCACCGGGCAGGGGGTCCACTGAAGCTTTCTTT. Translating it yields CASSPGRGSTEAFF. The rearrangement joins TRBV18 to TRBJ1-1; 7 bases line up with TRBD1. J gave up 4 bases and V 3 bases, and 5 bases lay outside the gene matches. The CDR3 sequence is 14 residues long. CDR1 is KGHSH and CDR2 is LQKENI in the germline V gene.

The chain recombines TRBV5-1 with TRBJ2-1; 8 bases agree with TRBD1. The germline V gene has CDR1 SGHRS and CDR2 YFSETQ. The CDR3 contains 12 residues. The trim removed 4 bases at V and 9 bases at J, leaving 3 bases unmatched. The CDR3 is CASSQDRVEQFF. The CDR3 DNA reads TGCGCCAGCAGCCAGGACAGGGTTGAGCAGTTCTTC.

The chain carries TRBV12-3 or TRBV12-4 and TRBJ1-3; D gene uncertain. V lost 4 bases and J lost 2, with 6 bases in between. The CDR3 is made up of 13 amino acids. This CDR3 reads CASSSPTGNTIYF. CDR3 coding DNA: TGTGCCAGCAGTTCCCCCACTGGAAACACCATATATTTT.

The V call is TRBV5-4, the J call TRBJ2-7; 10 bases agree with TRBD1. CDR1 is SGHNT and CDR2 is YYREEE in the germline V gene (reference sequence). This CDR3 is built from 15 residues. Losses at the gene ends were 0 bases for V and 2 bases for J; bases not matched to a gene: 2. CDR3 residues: CASSLGGQGPYEQYF. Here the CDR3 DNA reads TGTGCCAGCAGCTTGGGGGGACAGGGGCCCTACGAGCAGTACTTC. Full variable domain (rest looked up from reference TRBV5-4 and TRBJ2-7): ETGVTQSPTHLIKTRGQQVTLRCSSQSGHNTVSWYQQALGQGPQFIFQYYREEENGRGNFPPRFSGLQFPNYSSELNVNALELDDSALYLCASSLGGQGPYEQYFGPGTRLTVT.

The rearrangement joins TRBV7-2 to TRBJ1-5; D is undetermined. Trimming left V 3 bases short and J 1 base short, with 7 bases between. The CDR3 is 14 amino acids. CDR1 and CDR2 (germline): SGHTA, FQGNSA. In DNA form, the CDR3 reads TGTGCCAGCAGCTTTTGGCACAGCAATCAGCCCCAGCATTTT. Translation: CASSFWHSNQPQHF.

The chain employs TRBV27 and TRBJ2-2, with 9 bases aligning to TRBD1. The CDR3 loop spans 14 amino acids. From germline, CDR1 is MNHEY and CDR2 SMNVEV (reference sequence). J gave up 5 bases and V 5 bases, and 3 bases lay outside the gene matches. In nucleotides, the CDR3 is TGTGCCAGCAGTCGACAGGGGGTGACCGGGGAGCTGTTTTTT. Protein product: CASSRQGVTGELFF.

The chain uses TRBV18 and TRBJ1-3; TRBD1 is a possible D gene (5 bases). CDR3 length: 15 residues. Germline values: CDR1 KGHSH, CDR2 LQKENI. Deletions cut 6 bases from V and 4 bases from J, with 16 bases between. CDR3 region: CASSRGTGIGNTIYF. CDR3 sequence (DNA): TGTGCCAGCTCTCGAGGGACCGGCATCGGAAACACCATATATTTT.

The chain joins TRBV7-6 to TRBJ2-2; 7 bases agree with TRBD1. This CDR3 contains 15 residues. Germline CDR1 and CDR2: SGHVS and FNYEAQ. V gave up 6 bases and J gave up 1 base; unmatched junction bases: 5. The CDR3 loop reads CASRPRDRNTGELFF. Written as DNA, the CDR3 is TGTGCCAGCAGACCCCGGGACAGGAACACCGGGGAGCTGTTTTTT.

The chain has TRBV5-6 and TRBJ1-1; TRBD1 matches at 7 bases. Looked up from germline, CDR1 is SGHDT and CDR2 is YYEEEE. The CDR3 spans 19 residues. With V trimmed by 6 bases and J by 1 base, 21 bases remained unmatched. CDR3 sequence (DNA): TGTGCCAGCAACCTTGTGGGGACGACAGGGATAGTCCCGAACACTGAAGCTTTCTTT. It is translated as CASNLVGTTGIVPNTEAFF.

In nucleotides, the CDR3 is TGTGCCAGCAGTTCCAGGGGCCGCAATCAGCCCCAGCATTTT. Translating gives CASSSRGRNQPQHF. V and J are TRBV6-1 and TRBJ1-5, with D perhaps matching TRBD1 (6 bases). With 5 bases removed from V and 2 bases from J, the gap between germline ends came to 10 bases. Per the germline V gene, CDR1 is MNHNS and CDR2 is SASEGT. There are 14 residues in the CDR3.

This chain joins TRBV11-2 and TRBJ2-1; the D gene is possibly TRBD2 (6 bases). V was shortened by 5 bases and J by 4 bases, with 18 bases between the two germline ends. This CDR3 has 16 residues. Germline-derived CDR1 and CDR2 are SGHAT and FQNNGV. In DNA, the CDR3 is TGTGCCAGCAGCAACCCGCCGGAGGGCCGGTACAATGAGCAGTTCTTC. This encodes CASSNPPEGRYNEQFF.

CDR3 DNA: TGTGCCAGCAGTTTATTAGGGAATTCACCCCTCCACTTT. Protein sequence: CASSLLGNSPLHF. This chain uses TRBV27 with TRBJ1-6; D is unclear. The CDR3 runs to 13 residues. The V gene lost 1 base and the J gene lost 7 bases, with 5 bases spanning the gap. CDR1 and CDR2 (germline): MNHEY, SMNVEV (reference sequence).

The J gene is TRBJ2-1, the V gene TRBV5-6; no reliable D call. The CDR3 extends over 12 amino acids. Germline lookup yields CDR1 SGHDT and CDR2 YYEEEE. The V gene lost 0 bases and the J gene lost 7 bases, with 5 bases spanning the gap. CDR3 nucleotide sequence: TGTGCCAGCAGCTTGGCCACTAATGAGCAGTTCTTC. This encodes CASSLATNEQFF.

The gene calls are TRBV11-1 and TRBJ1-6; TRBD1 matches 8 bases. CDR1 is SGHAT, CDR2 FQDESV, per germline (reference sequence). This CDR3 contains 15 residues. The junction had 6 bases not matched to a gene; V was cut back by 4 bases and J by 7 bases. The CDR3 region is CASSSGQGRNSPLHF. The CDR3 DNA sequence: TGTGCCAGCAGCTCAGGACAGGGTAGAAATTCACCCCTCCACTTT.

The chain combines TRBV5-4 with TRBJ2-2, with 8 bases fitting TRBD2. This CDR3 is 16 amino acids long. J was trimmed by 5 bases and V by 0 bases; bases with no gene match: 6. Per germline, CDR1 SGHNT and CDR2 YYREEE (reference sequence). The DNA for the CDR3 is TGTGCCAGCAGCTTGGCCACTAGCGGCTATACCGGGGAGCTGTTTTTT. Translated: CASSLATSGYTGELFF.

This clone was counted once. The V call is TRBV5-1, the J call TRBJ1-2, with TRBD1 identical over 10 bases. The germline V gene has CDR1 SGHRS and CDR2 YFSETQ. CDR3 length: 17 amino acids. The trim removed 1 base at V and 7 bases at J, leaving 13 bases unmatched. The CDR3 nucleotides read TGCGCCAGCAGCTTGTTTACGGCGCGGACAGGGGGTGGTGGCTACACCTTC. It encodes CASSLFTARTGGGGYTF.

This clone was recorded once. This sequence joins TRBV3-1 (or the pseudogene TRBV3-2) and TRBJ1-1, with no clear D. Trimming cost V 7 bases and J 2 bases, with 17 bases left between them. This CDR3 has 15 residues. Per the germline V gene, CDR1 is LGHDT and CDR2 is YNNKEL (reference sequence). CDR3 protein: CASTPRGSRNTEAFF. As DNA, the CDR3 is TGTGCCAGCACGCCCCGCGGCAGTCGAAACACTGAAGCTTTCTTT.

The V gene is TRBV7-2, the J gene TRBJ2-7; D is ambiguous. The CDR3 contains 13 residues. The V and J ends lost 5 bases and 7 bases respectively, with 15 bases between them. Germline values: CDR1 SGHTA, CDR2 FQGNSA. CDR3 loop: CASSHRTMWEQYF. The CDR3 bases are TGTGCCAGCAGCCACCGTACGATGTGGGAGCAGTACTTC.

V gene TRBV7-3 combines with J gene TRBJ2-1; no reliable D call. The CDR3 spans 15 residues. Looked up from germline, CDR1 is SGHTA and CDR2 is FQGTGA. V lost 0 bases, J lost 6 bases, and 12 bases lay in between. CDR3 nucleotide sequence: TGTGCCAGCAGCTTAACGTTGGCACCCTTCAATGAGCAGTTCTTC. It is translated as CASSLTLAPFNEQFF. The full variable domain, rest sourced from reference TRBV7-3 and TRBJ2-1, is GAGVSQTPSNKVTEKGKYVELRCDPISGHTALYWYRQSLGQGPEFLIYFQGTGAADDSGLPNDRFFAVRPEGSVSTLKIQRTERGDSAVYLCASSLTLAPFNEQFFGPGTRLTVL.

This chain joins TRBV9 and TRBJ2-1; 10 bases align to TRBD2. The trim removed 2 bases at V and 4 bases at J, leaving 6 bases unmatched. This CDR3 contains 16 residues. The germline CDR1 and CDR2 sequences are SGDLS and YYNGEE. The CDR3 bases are TGTGCCAGCAGCGTTCTAGGACTAGCGGCTTACAATGAGCAGTTCTTC. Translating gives CASSVLGLAAYNEQFF.

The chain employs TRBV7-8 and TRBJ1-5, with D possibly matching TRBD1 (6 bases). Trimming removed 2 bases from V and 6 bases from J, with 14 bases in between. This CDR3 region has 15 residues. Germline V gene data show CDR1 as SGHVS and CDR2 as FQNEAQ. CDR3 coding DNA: TGTGCCAGCAGCTTAAGACAGGCCCCCTTTCAGCCCCAGCATTTT. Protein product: CASSLRQAPFQPQHF.

The CDR3 nucleotides read TGTGCCAGCAGCTTATCCGTTAATAGCAATCAGCCCCAGCATTTT. Protein product: CASSLSVNSNQPQHF. The rearrangement links TRBV7-8 to TRBJ1-5, with unresolved D. The CDR3 sequence is 15 residues long. Germline V gene sequence: CDR1 SGHVS, CDR2 FQNEAQ. The germline V and J ends were trimmed by 2 bases and 0 bases, with 8 bases remaining between them.

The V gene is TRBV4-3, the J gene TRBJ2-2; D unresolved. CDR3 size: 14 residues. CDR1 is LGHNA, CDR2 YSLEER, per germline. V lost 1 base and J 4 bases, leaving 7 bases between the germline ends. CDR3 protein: CASSQGRVTGELFF. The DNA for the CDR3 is TGCGCCAGCAGCCAAGGTCGGGTCACCGGGGAGCTGTTTTTT.

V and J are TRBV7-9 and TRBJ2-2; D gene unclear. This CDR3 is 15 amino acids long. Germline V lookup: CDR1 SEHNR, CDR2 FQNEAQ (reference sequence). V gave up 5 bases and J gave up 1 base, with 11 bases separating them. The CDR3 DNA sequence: TGTGCCAGCAGCATAGGCCCGGGGAACACCGGGGAGCTGTTTTTT. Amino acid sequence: CASSIGPGNTGELFF.

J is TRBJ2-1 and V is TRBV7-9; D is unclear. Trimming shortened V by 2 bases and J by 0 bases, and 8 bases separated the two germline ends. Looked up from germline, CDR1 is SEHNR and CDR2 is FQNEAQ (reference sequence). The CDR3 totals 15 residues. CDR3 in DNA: TGTGCCAGCAGCTTAAAATGGAGCTCCTACAATGAGCAGTTCTTC. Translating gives CASSLKWSSYNEQFF.

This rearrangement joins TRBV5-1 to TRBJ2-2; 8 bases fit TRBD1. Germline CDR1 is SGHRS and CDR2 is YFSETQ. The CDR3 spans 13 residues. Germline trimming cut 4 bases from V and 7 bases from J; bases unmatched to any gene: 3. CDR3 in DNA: TGCGCCAGCAGCCTACAGGGGGTCGGGGAGCTGTTTTTT. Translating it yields CASSLQGVGELFF.

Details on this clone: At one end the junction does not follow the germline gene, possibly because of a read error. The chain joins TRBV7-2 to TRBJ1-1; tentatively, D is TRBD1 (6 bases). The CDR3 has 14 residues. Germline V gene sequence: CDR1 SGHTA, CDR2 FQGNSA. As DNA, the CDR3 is TGTGCCAGCAGTTTAGGACAGATGAACACTGAAGCTTTCTTT. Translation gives CASSLGQMNTEAFF.